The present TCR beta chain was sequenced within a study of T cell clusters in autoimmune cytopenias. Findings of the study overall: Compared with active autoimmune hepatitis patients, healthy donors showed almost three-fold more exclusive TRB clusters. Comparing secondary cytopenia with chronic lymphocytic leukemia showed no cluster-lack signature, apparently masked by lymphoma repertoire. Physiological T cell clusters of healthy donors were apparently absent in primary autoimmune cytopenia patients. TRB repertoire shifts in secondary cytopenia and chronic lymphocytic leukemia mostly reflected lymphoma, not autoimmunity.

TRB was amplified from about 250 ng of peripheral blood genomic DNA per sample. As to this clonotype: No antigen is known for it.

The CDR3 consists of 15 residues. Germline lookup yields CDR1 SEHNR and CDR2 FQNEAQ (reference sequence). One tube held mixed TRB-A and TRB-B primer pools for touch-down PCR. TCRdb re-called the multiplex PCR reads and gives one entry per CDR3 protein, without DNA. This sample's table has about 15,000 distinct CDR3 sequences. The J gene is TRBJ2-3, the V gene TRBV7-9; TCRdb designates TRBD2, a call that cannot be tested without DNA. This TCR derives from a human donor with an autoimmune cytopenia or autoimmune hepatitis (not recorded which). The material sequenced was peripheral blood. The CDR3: CASSLRRGDTDTQYF.